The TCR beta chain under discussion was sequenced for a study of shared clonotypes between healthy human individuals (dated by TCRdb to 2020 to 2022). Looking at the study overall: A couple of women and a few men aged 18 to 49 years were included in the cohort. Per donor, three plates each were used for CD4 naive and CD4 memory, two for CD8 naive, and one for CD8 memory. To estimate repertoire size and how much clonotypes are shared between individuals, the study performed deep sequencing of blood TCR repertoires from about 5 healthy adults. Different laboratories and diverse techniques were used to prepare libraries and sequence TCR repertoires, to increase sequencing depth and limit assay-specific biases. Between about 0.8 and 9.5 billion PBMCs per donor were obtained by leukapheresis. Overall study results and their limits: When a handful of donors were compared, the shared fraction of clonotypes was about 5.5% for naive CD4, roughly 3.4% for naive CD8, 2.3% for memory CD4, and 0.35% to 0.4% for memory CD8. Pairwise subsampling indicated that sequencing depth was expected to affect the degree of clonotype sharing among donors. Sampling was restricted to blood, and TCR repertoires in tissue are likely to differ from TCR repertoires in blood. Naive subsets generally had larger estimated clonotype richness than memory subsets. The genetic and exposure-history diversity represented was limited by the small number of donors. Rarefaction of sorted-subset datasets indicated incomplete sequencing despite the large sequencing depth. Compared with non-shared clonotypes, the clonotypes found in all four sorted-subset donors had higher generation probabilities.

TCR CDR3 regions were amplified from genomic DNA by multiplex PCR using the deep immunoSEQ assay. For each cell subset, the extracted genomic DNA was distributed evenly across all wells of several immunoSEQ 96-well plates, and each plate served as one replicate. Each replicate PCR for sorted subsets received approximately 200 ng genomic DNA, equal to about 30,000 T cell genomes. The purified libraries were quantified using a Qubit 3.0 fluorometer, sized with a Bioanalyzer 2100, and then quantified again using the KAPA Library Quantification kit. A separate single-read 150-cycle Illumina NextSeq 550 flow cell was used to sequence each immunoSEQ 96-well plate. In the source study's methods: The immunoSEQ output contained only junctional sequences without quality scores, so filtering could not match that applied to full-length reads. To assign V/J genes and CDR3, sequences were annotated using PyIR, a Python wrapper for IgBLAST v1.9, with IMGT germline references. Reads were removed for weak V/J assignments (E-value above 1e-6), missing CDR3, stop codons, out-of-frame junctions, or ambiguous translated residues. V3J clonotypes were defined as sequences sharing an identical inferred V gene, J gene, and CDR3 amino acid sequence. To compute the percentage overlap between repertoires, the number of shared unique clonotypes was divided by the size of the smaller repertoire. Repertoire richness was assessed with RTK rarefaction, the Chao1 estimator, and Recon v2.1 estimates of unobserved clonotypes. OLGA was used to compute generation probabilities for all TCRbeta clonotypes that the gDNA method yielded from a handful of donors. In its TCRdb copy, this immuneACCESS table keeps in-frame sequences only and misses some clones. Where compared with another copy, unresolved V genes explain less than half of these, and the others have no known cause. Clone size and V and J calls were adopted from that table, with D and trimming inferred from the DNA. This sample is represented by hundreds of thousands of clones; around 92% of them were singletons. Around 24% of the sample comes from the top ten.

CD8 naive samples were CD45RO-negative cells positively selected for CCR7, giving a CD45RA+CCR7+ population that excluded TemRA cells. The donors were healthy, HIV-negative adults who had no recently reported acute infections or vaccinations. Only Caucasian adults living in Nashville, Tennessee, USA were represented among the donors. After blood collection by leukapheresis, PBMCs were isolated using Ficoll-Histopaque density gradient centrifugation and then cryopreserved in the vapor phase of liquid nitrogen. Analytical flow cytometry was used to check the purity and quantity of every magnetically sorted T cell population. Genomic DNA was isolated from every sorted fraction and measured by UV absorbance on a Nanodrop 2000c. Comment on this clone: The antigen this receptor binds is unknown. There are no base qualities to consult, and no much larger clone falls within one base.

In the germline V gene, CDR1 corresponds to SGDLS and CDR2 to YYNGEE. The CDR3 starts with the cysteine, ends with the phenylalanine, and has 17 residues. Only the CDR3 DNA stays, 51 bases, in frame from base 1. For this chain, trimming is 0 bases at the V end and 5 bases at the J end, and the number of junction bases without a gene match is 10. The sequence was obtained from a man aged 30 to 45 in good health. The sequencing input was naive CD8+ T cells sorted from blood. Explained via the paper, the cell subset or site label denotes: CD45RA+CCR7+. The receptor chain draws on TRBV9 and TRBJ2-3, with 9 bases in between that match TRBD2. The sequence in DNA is TGTGCCAGCAGCGTAGCTTCGAGGGGACTAGCAATAGATACGCAGTATTTT. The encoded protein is CASSVASRGLAIDTQYF. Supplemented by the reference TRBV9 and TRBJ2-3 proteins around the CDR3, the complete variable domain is DSGVTQTPKHLITATGQRVTLRCSPRSGDLSVYWYQQSLDQGLQFLIQYYNGEERAKGNILERFSAQQFPDLHSELNLSSLELGDSALYFCASSVASRGLAIDTQYFGPGTRLTVL.